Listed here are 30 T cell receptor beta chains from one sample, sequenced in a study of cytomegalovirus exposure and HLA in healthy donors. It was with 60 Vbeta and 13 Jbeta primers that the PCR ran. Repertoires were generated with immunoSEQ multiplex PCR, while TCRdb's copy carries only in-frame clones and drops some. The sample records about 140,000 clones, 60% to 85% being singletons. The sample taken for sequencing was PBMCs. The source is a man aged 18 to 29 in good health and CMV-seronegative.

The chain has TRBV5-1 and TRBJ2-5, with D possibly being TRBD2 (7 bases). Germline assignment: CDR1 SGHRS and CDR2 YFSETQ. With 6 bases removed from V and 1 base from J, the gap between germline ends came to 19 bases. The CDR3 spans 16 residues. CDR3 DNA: TGCGCCAGCAAACTTGGGGGCGGGAGCGGCCAAGAGACCCAGTACTTC. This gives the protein CASKLGGGSGQETQYF.

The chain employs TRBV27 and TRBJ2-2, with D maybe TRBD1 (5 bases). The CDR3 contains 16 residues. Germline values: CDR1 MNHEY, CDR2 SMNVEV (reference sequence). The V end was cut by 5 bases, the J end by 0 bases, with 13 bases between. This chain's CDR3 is CASSHPGYPNTGELFF. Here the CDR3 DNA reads TGTGCCAGCAGTCATCCAGGGTATCCGAACACCGGGGAGCTGTTTTTT.

The CDR3 here is CASSPRVPFTEAFF. CDR3 sequence (DNA): TGTGCCAGCAGCCCGCGGGTCCCGTTTACTGAAGCTTTCTTT. The V gene is TRBV11-3, the J gene TRBJ1-1; no clear D. CDR1 SGHNT and CDR2 YENEEA come from the germline V gene. Trimming pared 5 bases from V and 5 bases from J, leaving 15 bases between. The length of the CDR3 is 14 residues.

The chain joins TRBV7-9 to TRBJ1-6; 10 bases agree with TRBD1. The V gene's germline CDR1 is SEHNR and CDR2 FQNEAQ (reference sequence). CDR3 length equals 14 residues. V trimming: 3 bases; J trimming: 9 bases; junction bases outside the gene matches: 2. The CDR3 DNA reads TGTGCCAGCAGCTTCCGGGACAGGGGTTCACCCCTCCACTTT. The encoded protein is CASSFRDRGSPLHF.

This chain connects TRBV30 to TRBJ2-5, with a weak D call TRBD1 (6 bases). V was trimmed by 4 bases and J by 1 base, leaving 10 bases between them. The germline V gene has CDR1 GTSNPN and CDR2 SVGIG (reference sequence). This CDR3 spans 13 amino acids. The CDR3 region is CAWKQGPQETQYF. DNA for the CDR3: TGTGCCTGGAAACAGGGACCCCAAGAGACCCAGTACTTC.

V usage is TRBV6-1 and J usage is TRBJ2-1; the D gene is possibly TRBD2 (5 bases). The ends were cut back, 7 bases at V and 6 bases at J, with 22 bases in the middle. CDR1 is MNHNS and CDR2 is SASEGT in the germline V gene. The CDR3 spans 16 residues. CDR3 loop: CASTDGNRRLINEQFF. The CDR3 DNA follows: TGTGCCAGCACTGACGGCAATAGGAGGCTGATCAATGAGCAGTTCTTC.

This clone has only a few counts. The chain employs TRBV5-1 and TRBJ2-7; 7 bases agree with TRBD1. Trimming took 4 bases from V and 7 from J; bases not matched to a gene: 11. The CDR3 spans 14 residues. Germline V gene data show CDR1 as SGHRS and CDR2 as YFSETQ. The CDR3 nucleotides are TGCGCCAGCAGCCTACGACAGGGCTCAGGGGAGCAGTACTTC. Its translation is CASSLRQGSGEQYF.

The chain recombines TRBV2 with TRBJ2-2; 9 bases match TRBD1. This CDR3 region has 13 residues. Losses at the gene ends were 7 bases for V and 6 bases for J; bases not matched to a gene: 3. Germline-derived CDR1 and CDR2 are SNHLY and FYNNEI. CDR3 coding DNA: TGTGCCAGCACACAGGGGGCTGCCGGGGAGCTGTTTTTT. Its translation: CASTQGAAGELFF.

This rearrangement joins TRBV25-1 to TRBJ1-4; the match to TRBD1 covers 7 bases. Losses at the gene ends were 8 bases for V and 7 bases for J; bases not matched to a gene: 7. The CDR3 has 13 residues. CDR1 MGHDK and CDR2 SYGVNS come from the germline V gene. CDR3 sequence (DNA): TGTGCCAGCCGACAGGGTTCACGTGAAAAACTGTTTTTT. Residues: CASRQGSREKLFF.

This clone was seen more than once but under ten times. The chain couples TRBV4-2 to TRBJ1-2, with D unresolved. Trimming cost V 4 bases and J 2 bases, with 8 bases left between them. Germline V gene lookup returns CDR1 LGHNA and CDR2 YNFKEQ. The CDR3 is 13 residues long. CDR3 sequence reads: CASSPHLNYGYTF. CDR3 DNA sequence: TGTGCCAGCAGCCCCCACCTAAACTATGGCTACACCTTC.

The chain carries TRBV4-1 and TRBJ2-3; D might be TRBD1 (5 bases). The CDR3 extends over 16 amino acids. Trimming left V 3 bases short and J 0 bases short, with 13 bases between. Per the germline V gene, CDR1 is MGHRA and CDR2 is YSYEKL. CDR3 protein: CASSHSSTDSTDTQYF. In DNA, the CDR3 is TGCGCCAGCAGCCATTCGTCGACAGATAGCACAGATACGCAGTATTTT.

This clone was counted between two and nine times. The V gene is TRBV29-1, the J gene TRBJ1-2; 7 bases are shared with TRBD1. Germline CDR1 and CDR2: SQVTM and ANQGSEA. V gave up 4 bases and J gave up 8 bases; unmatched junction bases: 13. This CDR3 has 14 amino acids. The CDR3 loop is CSVAADRVSGGYTF. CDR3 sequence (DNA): TGCAGCGTTGCCGCCGACAGGGTATCAGGAGGCTACACCTTC.

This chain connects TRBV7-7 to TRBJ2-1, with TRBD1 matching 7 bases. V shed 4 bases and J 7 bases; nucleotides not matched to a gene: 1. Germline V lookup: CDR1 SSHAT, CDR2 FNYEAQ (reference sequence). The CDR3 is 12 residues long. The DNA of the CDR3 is TGTGCCAGCAGCTCGACAGGGAATGAGCAGTTCTTC. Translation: CASSSTGNEQFF.

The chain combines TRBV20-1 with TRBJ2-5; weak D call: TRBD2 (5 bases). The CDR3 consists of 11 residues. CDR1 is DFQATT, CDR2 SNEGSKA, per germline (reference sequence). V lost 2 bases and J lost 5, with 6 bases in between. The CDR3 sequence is CSARSGETQYF. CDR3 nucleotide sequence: TGCAGTGCTAGATCGGGGGAGACCCAGTACTTC.

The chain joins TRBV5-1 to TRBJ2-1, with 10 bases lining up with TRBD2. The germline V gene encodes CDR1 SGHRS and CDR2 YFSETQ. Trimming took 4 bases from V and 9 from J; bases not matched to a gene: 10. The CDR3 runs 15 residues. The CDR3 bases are TGCGCCAGCAGCCCTTTAGCGGGAGGAGTCGGTGAGCAGTTCTTC. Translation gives CASSPLAGGVGEQFF.

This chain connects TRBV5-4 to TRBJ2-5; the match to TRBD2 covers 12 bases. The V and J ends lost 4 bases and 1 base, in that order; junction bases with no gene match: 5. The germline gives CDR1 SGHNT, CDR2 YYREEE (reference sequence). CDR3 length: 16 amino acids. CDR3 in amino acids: CASSPTSGSAQETQYF. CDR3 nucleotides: TGTGCCAGCAGCCCGACTAGCGGGAGCGCCCAAGAGACCCAGTACTTC.

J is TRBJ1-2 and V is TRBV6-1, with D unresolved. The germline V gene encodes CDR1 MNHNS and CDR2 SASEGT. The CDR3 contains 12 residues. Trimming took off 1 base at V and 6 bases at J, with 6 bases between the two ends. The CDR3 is CASSEGVNGYTF. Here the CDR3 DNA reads TGTGCCAGCAGTGAAGGTGTAAATGGCTACACCTTC.

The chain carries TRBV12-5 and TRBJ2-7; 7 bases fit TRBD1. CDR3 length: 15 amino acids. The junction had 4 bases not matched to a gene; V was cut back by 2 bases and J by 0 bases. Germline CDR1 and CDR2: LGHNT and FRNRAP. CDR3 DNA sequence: TGTGCTAGTGGTTTGACGTGGGACAGCTCCTACGAGCAGTACTTC. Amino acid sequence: CASGLTWDSSYEQYF.

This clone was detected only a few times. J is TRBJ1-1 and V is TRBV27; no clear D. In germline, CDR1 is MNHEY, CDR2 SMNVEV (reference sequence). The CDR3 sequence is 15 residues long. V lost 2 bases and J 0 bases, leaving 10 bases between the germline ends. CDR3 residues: CASSLLGGLNTEAFF. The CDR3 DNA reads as TGTGCCAGCAGTTTACTGGGCGGGTTGAACACTGAAGCTTTCTTT.

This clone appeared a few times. The CDR3 reads CASSLAGTSLYNEQFF. Written as DNA, the CDR3 is TGCGCCAGCAGCTTGGCCGGGACTAGCCTTTACAATGAGCAGTTCTTC. The chain has TRBV5-1 and TRBJ2-1, with 9 bases fitting TRBD2. The CDR3 is 16 residues long. CDR1 is SGHRS, CDR2 YFSETQ, per germline. V gave up 0 bases and J gave up 4 bases; unmatched junction bases: 5. The whole variable domain, remainder taken from reference TRBV5-1 and TRBJ2-1, is KAGVTQTPRYLIKTRGQQVTLSCSPISGHRSVSWYQQTPGQGLQFLFEYFSETQRNKGNFPGRFSGRQFSNSRSEMNVSTLELGDSALYLCASSLAGTSLYNEQFFGPGTRLTVL.

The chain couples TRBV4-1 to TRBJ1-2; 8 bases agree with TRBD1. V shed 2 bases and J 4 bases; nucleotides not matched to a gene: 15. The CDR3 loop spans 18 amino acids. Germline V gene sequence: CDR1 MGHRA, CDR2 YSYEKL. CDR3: CASSQLYDPRDRLYGYTF. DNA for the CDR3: TGCGCCAGCAGCCAACTCTATGACCCCCGGGACAGGCTCTATGGCTACACCTTC.

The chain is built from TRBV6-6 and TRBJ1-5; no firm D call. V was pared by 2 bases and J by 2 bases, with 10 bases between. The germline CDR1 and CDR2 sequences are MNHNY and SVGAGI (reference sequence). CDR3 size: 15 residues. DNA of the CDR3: TGTGCCAGCAGTTACGAGGGTAGGGGCAATCAGCCCCAGCATTTT. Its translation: CASSYEGRGNQPQHF.

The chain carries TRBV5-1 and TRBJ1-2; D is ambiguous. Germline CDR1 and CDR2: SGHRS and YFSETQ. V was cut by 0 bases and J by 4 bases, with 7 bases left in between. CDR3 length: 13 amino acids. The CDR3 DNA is TGCGCCAGCAGCTTGGACAGCCTCTATGGCTACACCTTC. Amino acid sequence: CASSLDSLYGYTF.

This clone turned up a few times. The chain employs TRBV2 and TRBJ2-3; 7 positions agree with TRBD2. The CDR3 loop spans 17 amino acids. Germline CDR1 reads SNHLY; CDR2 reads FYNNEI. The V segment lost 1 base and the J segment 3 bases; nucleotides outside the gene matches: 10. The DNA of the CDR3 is TGTGCCAGCAGTGAAGGATTTGCGGGAGAGGCGACAGATACGCAGTATTTT. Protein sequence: CASSEGFAGEATDTQYF.

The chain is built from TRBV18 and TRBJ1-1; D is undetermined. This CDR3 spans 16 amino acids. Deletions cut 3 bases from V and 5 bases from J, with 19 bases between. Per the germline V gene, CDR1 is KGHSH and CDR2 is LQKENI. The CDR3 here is CASSPSMREVRTEAFF. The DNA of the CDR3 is TGTGCCAGCTCACCCTCCATGCGGGAGGTTCGAACTGAAGCTTTCTTT.

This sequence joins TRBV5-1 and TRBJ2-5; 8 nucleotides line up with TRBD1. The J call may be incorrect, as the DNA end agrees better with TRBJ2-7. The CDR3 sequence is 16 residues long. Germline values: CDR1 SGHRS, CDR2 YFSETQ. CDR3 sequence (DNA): TGCGCCAGCAGCTTGGGCCCCCTCGACAGGGGCTACGAGCAGTACTTC. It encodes CASSLGPLDRGYEQYF.

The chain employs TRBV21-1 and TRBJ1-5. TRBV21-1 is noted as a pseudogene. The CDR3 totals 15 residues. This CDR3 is CASSNRGGSNQPQHF. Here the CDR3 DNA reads TGTGCCAGCAGCAATCGGGGGGGGAGCAATCAGCCCCAGCATTTT.

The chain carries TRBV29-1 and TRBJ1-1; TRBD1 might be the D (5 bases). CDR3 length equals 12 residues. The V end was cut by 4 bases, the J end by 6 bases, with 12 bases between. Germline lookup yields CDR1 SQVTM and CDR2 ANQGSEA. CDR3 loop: CSVAGGFSEAFF. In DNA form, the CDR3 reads TGCAGCGTTGCCGGGGGTTTTTCTGAAGCTTTCTTT.

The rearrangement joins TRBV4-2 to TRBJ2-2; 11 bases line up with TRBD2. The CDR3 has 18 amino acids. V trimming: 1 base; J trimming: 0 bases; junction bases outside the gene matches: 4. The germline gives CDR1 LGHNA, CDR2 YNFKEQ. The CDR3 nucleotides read TGTGCCAGCAGCCAAGGCCTAGCGGGAGGCCCGAACACCGGGGAGCTGTTTTTT. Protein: CASSQGLAGGPNTGELFF.

This CDR3 reads CASSPGQNTEAFF. CDR3 bases: TGCGCCAGCAGCCCCGGACAGAACACTGAAGCTTTCTTT. The chain is built from TRBV5-1 and TRBJ1-1; possible D gene TRBD1, 5 bases. V was pared by 4 bases and J by 1 base, with 8 bases between. Germline V gene lookup returns CDR1 SGHRS and CDR2 YFSETQ. The CDR3 runs 13 residues.